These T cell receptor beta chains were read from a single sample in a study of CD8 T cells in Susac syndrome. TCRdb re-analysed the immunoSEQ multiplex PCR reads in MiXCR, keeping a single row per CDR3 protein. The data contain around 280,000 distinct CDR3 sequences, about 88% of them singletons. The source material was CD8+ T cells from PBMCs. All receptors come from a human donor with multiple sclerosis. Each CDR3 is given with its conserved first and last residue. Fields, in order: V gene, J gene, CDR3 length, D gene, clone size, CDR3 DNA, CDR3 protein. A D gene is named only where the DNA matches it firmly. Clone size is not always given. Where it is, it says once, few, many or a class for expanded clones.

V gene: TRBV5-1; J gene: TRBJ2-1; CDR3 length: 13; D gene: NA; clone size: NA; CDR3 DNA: TGCGCCAGCAGCTTCAGGGAAAAGTATGAGCAGTTCTTC; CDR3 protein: CASSFREKYEQFF
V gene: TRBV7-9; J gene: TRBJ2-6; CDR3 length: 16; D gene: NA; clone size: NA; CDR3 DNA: TGTGCCAGCAGCAGACCACAGGGAGGTGGGGCCAACGTCCTGACTTTC; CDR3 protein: CASSRPQGGGANVLTF
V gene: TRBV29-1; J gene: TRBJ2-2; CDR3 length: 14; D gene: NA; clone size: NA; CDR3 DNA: TGCAGCGTGAGGAGGAGGGAGTGGGCCGGGGAGCTGTTTTTT; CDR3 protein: CSVRRREWAGELFF
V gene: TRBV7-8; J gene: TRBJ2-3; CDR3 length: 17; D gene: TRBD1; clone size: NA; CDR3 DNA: TGTGCCAGCAGCTTAGCTGGCGGGACAGGGGTTGGAGATACGCAGTATTTT; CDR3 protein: CASSLAGGTGVGDTQYF
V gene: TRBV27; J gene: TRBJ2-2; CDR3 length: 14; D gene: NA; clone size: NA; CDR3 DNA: TGTGCCAGCAGTTTTCCTAGCGCTAGCGGGGAGCTGTTTTTT; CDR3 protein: CASSFPSASGELFF
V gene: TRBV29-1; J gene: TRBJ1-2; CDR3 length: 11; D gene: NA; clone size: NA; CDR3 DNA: TGCAGCTCTGCCTACAGGGAGGGCTACACCTTC; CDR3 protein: CSSAYREGYTF
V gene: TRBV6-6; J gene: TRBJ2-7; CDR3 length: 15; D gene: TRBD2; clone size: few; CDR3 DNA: TGTGCCAGCAGTTTCAGCGGGAAGAACTCCTACGAGCAGTACTTC; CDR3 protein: CASSFSGKNSYEQYF
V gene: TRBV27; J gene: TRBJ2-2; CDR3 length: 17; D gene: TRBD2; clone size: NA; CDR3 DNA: TGTGCCAGCAGTTTAACGAGGGAGGGCTGGTACACCGGGGAGCTGTTTTTT; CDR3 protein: CASSLTREGWYTGELFF
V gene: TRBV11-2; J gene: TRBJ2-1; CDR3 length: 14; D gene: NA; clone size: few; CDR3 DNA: TGTGCCAGCAGCCCTTTAGGGACTGTCAGAAAGCAGTTCTTC; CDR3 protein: CASSPLGTVRKQFF
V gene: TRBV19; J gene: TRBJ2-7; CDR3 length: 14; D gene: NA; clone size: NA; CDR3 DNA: TGTGCCAGTAGTACCTACGGGGGAAACTACGAGCAGTACTTC; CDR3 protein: CASSTYGGNYEQYF
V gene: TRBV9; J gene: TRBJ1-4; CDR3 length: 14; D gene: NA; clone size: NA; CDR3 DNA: TGTGCCAGCAGTTTCGACGGGAGGAGTGAAAAACTGTTTTTT; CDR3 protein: CASSFDGRSEKLFF
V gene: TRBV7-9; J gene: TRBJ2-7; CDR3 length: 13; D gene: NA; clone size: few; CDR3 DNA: TGTGCCAGCAGCTTGTTACGAGACTACGAGCAGTACTTC; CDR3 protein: CASSLLRDYEQYF
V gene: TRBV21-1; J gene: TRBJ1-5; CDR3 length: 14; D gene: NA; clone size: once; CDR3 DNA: TGTGCCAGCAGCGACTCGCGGCCAAATCAGCCCCAGCATTTT; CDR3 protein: CASSDSRPNQPQHF
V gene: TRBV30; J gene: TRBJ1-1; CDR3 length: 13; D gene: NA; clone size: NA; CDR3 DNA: TGTGCCTGGATAAGGCGCAGAAGCACTGAAGCTTTCTTT; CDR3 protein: CAWIRRRSTEAFF
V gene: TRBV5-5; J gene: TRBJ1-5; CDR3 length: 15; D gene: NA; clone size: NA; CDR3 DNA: TGTGCCAGCAGCTTGGCCTCGGGGGGCAATCAGCCCCAGCATTTT; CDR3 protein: CASSLASGGNQPQHF
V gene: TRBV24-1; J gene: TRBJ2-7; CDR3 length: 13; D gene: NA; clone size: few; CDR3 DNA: TGTGCCACCGGGGCCGGGAACCCACACGAGCAGTACTTC; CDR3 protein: CATGAGNPHEQYF
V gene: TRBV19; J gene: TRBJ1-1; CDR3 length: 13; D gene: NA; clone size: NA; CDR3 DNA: TGTGCCAGTAGGGAGGGGCCGGTCACTGAAGCTTTCTTT; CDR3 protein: CASREGPVTEAFF
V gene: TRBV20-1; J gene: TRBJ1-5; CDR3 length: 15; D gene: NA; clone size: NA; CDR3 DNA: TGCAGTGCTGGCCGTTCTTGGGGTAGCAATCAGCCCCAGCATTTT; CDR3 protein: CSAGRSWGSNQPQHF
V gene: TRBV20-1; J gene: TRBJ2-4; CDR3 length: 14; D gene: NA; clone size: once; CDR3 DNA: TGCAGTGCTAGTTCCGGCCAGGGCGACAACATTCAGTACTTC; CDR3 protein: CSASSGQGDNIQYF
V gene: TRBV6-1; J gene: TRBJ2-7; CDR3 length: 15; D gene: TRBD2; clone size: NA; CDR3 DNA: TGTGCCAGCAGTGGGACTAGCGGCCTTAGCTACGAGCAGTACTTC; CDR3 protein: CASSGTSGLSYEQYF
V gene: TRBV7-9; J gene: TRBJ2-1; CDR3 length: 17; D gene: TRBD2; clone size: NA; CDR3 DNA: TGTGCCAGCAGCTTAGCGGGGATGGGACTAGAGGCCAATGAGCAGTTCTTC; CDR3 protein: CASSLAGMGLEANEQFF
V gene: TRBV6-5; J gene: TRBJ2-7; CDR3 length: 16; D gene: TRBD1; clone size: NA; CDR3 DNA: TGTGCCAGCAGTTACTCGACAGGGGAGACGGCCTACGAGCAGTACTTC; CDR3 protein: CASSYSTGETAYEQYF
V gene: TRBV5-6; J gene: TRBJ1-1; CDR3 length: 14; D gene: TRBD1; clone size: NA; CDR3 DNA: TGTGCCAGCAGCGGACAGGGATGGGGCACTGAAGCTTTCTTT; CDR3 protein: CASSGQGWGTEAFF
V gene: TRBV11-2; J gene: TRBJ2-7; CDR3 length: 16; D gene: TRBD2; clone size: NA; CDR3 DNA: TGTGCCAGCAGCTTAGATCCAGCGGGAGGGTCCTACGAGCAGTACTTC; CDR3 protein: CASSLDPAGGSYEQYF
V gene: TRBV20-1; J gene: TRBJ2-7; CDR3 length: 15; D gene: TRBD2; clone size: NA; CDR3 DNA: TGCAGTGCCGAAGATACGCCTAGCGGGAGCTACGAGCAGTACTTC; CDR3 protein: CSAEDTPSGSYEQYF
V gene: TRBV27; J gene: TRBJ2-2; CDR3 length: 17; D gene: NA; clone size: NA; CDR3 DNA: TGTGCCAGCAGTTCCTTCCCACCAGGGAGGAACACCGGGGAGCTGTTTTTT; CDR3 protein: CASSSFPPGRNTGELFF
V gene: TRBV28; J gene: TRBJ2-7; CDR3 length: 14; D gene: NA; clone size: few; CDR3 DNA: TGTGCCAGCAGTTCATCGAGGGGGGTTGGCGAGCAGTACTTC; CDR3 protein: CASSSSRGVGEQYF
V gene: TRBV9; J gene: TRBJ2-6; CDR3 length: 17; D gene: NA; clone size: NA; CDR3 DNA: TGTGCCAGCAGCGTCTCACGACACCGCTCTGGGGCCAACGTCCTGACTTTC; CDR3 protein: CASSVSRHRSGANVLTF
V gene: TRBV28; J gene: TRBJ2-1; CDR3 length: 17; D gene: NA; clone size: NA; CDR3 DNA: TGTGCCAGCAGTCCGTACCCTCGAGCGGCCTACTACAATGAGCAGTTCTTC; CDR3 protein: CASSPYPRAAYYNEQFF
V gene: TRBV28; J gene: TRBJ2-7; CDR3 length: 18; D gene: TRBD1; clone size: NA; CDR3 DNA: TGTGCCAGCAGTTTCTACAACCCCAGGACAGGGACACACTACGAGCAGTACTTC; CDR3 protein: CASSFYNPRTGTHYEQYF
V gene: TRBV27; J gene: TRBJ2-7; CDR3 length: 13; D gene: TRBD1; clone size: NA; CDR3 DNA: TGTGCCAGCAGTCACGGGACAGCCTACGAGCAGTACTTC; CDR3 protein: CASSHGTAYEQYF
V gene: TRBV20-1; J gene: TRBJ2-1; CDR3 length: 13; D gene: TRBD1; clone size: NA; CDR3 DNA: TGCAGTGCGCGTGGGACAGGGGGCTATGAGCAGTTCTTC; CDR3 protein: CSARGTGGYEQFF
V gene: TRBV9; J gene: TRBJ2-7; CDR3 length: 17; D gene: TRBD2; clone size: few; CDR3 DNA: TGTGCCAGCAGCGTAGGACTAGCGGTAACTCCAGCGTACGAGCAGTACTTC; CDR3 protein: CASSVGLAVTPAYEQYF
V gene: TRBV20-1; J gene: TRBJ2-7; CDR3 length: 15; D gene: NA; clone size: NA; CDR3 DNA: TGCAGTGCTACCCCGTGGGGAAAAAGCTCCTACGAGCAGTACTTC; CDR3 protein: CSATPWGKSSYEQYF
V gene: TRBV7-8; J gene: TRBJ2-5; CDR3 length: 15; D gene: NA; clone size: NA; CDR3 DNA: TGTGCCAGCAGCCCGAGGGCGGGGCGTGCAGAGACCCAGTACTTC; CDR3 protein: CASSPRAGRAETQYF
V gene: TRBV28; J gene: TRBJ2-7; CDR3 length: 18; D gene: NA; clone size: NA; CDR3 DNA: TGTGCCAGCAGTTCCACCATTAGTCTCCTTGAGGGGTCCTACGAGCAGTACTTC; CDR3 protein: CASSSTISLLEGSYEQYF
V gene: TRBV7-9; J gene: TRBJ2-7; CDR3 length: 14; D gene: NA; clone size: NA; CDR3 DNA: TGTGCCAGCAGCTTTTCGGAATTCTCCTACGAGCAGTACTTC; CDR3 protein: CASSFSEFSYEQYF
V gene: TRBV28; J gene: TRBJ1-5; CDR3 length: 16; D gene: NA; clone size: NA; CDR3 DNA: TGTGCCAGCAGTTTACTGCGGGCAGATTACAATCAGCCCCAGCATTTT; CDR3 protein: CASSLLRADYNQPQHF
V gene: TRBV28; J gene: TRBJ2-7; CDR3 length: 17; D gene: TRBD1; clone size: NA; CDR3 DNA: TGTGCCAGCAGCCAAACTTCAAGGGGGCATCGGTCCTACGAGCAGTACTTC; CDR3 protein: CASSQTSRGHRSYEQYF
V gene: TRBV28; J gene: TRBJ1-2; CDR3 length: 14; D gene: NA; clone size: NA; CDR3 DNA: TGTGCCAGTGACCCAACTGGTGGGGTGGGTGGCTACACCTTC; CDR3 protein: CASDPTGGVGGYTF
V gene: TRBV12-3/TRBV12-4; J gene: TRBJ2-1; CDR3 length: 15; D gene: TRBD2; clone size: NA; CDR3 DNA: TGTGCCAGCAGTTTTTCTAGCGGGATTAAAAATGAGCAGTTCTTC; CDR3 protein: CASSFSSGIKNEQFF
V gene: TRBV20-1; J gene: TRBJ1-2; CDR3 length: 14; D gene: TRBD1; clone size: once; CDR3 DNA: TGCAGTGCTAGCCTGGGGGGGACAGTTTATGGCTACACCTTC; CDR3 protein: CSASLGGTVYGYTF
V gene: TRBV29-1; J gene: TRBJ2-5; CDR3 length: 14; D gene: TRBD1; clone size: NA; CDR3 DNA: TGCAGCGTTGATAGCGACAGGGGGCTTGAGACCCAGTACTTC; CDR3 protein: CSVDSDRGLETQYF
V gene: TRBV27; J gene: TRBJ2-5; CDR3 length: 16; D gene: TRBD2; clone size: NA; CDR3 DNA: TGTGCCAGCCGAGGACTAGCGGGAGGGATCCAAGAGACCCAGTACTTC; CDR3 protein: CASRGLAGGIQETQYF
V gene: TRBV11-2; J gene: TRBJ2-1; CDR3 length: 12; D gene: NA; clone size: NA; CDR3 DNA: TGTGCCAGCAGCTTTGTCCACAATGAGCAGTTCTTC; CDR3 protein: CASSFVHNEQFF
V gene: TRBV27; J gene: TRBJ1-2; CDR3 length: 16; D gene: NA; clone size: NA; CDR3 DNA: TGTGCCAGCAGTTTAGCCCCCCCGGACAGAGACTATGGCTACACCTTC; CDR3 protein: CASSLAPPDRDYGYTF